This T cell receptor (beta chain) was identified during a study of blood T cell repertoires in COVID-19. Study overall: Whether acute or convalescent, the COVID-19 samples came from the United States, Italy and Spain. PBMCs, B-cell-depleted T cells, or T cells were the source of the cDNA or gDNA that made up the material.

The CDR3 runs 15 residues. V gave up 0 bases and J gave up 7 bases, with 13 bases separating them. Germline CDR1 and CDR2: LGHNA and YSLEER. Original methodology: Reference gene primer amplification yielded estimated nucleated cell counts. Only in-frame clones appear in the TCRdb table, and some are missing; sequencing was by immunoSEQ multiplex PCR. The V and J calls and clone size were taken over from that table, and D and trimming were inferred from the DNA. Found here are 200,000 or so clones, 80% to 85% of them singletons; the top ten hold over 5%. The rearrangement uses TRBV4-3 and TRBJ2-1, with a possible D match to TRBD2 (6 bases). Source material: peripheral blood. The sequence was obtained from a young woman with acute or convalescent COVID-19. The CDR3 coding sequence is TGCGCCAGCAGCCAAGATGGGGCAGGGAGGAATGAGCAGTTCTTC. It specifies CASSQDGAGRNEQFF.